This T cell receptor (beta chain) was sequenced in a study of OX40 agonist ivuxolimab in advanced cancers. The table lists this clone with a count of one. Profiling relied on immunoSEQ multiplex PCR, and the TCRdb table lists in-frame clones only, not all of them. This sample has 65,000 to 85,000 clones, with approximately 86% found just once. This CDR3 spans 15 amino acids. The V gene end was trimmed by 3 bases and the J gene end by 2 bases; junction bases not matched to a gene: 1. Germline V CDR1 and CDR2: LGHNA, YSLEER. The V and J genes are TRBV4-3 and TRBJ1-3; 10 bases are a match to TRBD1. This clonotype was obtained from an adult with an advanced solid tumor such as melanoma, head and neck, liver or kidney cancer. The source was CD4+ or CD8+ T cells sorted from blood, collected in a trial of the OX40 agonist ivuxolimab. CDR3 in amino acids: CASSHGTGAGNTIYF. The CDR3 nucleotides read TGCGCCAGCAGCCACGGGACAGGGGCTGGAAACACCATATATTTT.